These T cell receptor beta chains were read from a single sample in a study of T cells after yellow fever vaccination. TCRdb recomputed calls from the 5' RACE reads with MiXCR, one row per CDR3 protein. This table has around 530,000 distinct CDR3 sequences, less than 20% appearing once. The starting material was PBMCs, obtained about 5 days after the first yellow fever vaccination. The receptors derive from a man aged 18 to 30 who received the YFV17D yellow fever vaccine. Both conserved end residues are part of each CDR3. The order of the fields is CDR3 length, clone size, V gene, J gene, CDR3 protein. Clone size is stated in some rows and not others, as once, few, many or a class when expanded.

>14|-|TRBV27|TRBJ2-7
CASSLQGTDGEQYF
>15|few|TRBV2|TRBJ2-2
CASSAAGALLGELFF
>12|many|TRBV12-3/TRBV12-4|TRBJ2-7
CASSSGADEQYF
>15|many|TRBV4-1|TRBJ1-6
CASSQWGQGASPLHF
>14|-|TRBV7-9|TRBJ2-1
CASSPHTGFHEQFF
>15|few|TRBV11-2|TRBJ2-3
CASSFNWDKADTQYF
>15|-|TRBV7-8|TRBJ2-7
CASSPQATQRGEQYF
>13|few|TRBV7-3|TRBJ2-5
CASSLMDRSPKYF
>11|few|TRBV20-1|TRBJ2-7
CSASDHYEQYF
>13|-|TRBV30|TRBJ2-7
CAHDGPPAYEQYF
>16|-|TRBV20-1|TRBJ2-3
CSARGGRTGGADTQYF
>16|-|TRBV7-2|TRBJ2-2
CASSLRRQVGTGELFF
>14|few|TRBV3-1|TRBJ2-4
CASSARTGIAIQYF
>13|few|TRBV27|TRBJ1-2
CASSSDNRYGYTF
>14|few|TRBV11-2|TRBJ1-6
CASSFGQSNSPLHF
>16|-|TRBV6-2/TRBV6-3|TRBJ1-3
CASRFRATFSGNTIYF
>17|-|TRBV12-3/TRBV12-4|TRBJ1-5
CASSRDPGGRSNQPQHF
>17|-|TRBV11-2|TRBJ2-3
CASSSLGGAAITDTQYF
>14|-|TRBV12-3/TRBV12-4|TRBJ1-1
CASILGGVGTEAFF
>15|-|TRBV19|TRBJ1-5
CASSIGIYSNQPQHF
>14|-|TRBV3-1|TRBJ2-5
CASSLLAGVETQYF
>14|-|TRBV29-1|TRBJ1-2
CSVDLSQSNYGYTF